The text below deals with one TCR beta chain. The CDR3 covers 17 residues. Germline V gene data show CDR1 as KGHSH and CDR2 as LQKENI. V shed 1 base and J 3 bases; nucleotides not matched to a gene: 9. Using immunoSEQ multiplex PCR, the repertoire was profiled, and TCRdb retains in-frame clones only, with some absent. The sample lists approximately 120,000 clones, over 80% occurring once. This record belongs to a study of blood T cell repertoires in COVID-19. Study context: Specimens from acute and convalescent COVID-19 originated in the United States, Italy and Spain.

The V and J genes are TRBV18 and TRBJ2-5; 9 nucleotides match TRBD1. This sequence originates from a woman aged 55-70 years with acute or convalescent COVID-19. Sequences were obtained from peripheral blood. In nucleotides, the CDR3 is TGTGCCAGCTCACCACTTAAGGGACAGGGCCAAAAAGAGACCCAGTACTTC. Translating gives CASSPLKGQGQKETQYF.